Below, 18 T cell receptor beta chains from the same sample are listed, as sequenced in a study of tissue T cells after allogeneic stem cell transplantation. Profiling relied on immunoSEQ multiplex PCR, and the TCRdb table lists in-frame clones only, not all of them. The sample includes around 1,600 clones, approximately 80% seen only once; the top ten take under 9%. The material was liver tissue, obtained at autopsy. The receptors were sampled from a male patient over 55 with steroid-refractory graft-versus-host disease after an allogeneic stem cell transplant. Some T cells may be transferred from the graft donor.

The chain combines TRBV10-3 with TRBJ1-2; TRBD1 is a possible D gene (5 bases). Germline CDR1 and CDR2: ENHRY and SYGVKD. The CDR3 contains 13 residues. Trimming pared 3 bases from V and 13 bases from J, leaving 18 bases between. The CDR3 loop reads CAISEGDVSVSTF. In nucleotides, the CDR3 is TGTGCCATCAGTGAAGGGGACGTTTCGGTGTCCACCTTC.

The chain is built from TRBV6-1 and TRBJ1-5; D call uncertain. Germline CDR1 MNHNS, CDR2 SASEGT. The ends were cut back, 1 base at V and 6 bases at J, with 10 bases in the middle. CDR3 length equals 14 residues. The CDR3: CASSEEGEAQPQHF. CDR3 in DNA: TGTGCCAGCAGTGAAGAAGGTGAGGCTCAGCCCCAGCATTTT.

The chain combines TRBV28 with TRBJ2-6; D may be TRBD1 (6 bases). V was cut by 5 bases and J by 0 bases, with 11 bases left in between. In germline, CDR1 is MDHEN, CDR2 SYDVKM. The CDR3 covers 16 residues. The CDR3 reads CASSPGHLSGANVLTF. In nucleotides, the CDR3 is TGTGCCAGCAGTCCGGGACACCTCTCTGGGGCCAACGTCCTGACTTTC.

The J gene is TRBJ2-2, the V gene TRBV9; the D gene could be TRBD1 or TRBD2 (5 bases each). CDR3 length: 16 amino acids. V was cut by 4 bases and J by 4 bases, with 17 bases left in between. Per the germline V gene, CDR1 is SGDLS and CDR2 is YYNGEE. This CDR3 reads CASSPTGTAGTGELFF. CDR3 bases: TGTGCCAGCAGCCCAACCGGGACGGCGGGCACCGGGGAGCTGTTTTTT.

V gene TRBV19 combines with J gene TRBJ1-1; D is ambiguous. The CDR3 runs 13 residues. V was trimmed by 2 bases and J by 4 bases, leaving 8 bases between them. The germline gives CDR1 LNHDA, CDR2 SQIVND (reference sequence). CDR3 sequence: CASSISSLTEAFF. As DNA, the CDR3 is TGTGCCAGTAGTATAAGCAGCCTCACTGAAGCTTTCTTT.

The gene calls are TRBV29-1 and TRBJ2-4; the D gene is possibly TRBD1 (5 bases). The CDR3 contains 15 residues. CDR1 and CDR2 (germline): SQVTM, ANQGSEA. V gave up 5 bases and J gave up 2 bases, with 16 bases separating them. The CDR3 sequence is CSVSSPQGSKNIQYF. CDR3 coding DNA: TGCAGCGTTTCATCGCCCCAGGGATCCAAAAACATTCAGTACTTC.

This clone was observed a few times. This sequence joins TRBV6-4 and TRBJ1-2, with no clear D. The CDR3 sequence is 13 residues long. The germline V and J ends were trimmed by 5 bases and 6 bases, with 13 bases remaining between them. Germline V gene data show CDR1 as MRHNA and CDR2 as SNTAGT. CDR3 loop: CASSSWGSHGYTF. CDR3 DNA sequence: TGTGCCAGCAGTAGCTGGGGTTCTCATGGCTACACCTTC.

The CDR3 is CASSEDSKRGPQETQYF. DNA for the CDR3: TGTGCCAGCAGTGAAGATTCGAAGCGGGGCCCCCAAGAGACCCAGTACTTC. This chain connects TRBV2 to TRBJ2-5, with 7 bases aligning to TRBD2. Germline V gene lookup returns CDR1 SNHLY and CDR2 FYNNEI. The trim removed 1 base at V and 1 base at J, leaving 9 bases unmatched. CDR3 length: 17 residues.

The rearrangement joins TRBV30 to TRBJ1-4, with TRBD1 matching 8 bases. The CDR3 contains 14 residues. The germline CDR1 and CDR2 sequences are GTSNPN and SVGIG (reference sequence). V shed 2 bases, J shed 7 bases, and the junction held 6 bases outside the gene matches. CDR3 in DNA: TGTGCCTGGAGTCGGACAGGGTTCGGTGAAAAACTGTTTTTT. Its protein product is CAWSRTGFGEKLFF.

Only one count was recorded for this clone. The chain uses TRBV20-1 and TRBJ1-1; D gene ambiguous. Germline V CDR1 and CDR2: DFQATT, SNEGSKA (reference sequence). V was pared by 3 bases and J by 0 bases, with 11 bases between. The CDR3 totals 14 residues. The CDR3 DNA sequence: TGCAGTGCTAGTCGTGGGTTGGTGAACACTGAAGCTTTCTTT. Its translation is CSASRGLVNTEAFF.

This sequence joins TRBV4-1 and TRBJ1-5; D is possibly TRBD1 (5 bases). The germline CDR1 and CDR2 sequences are MGHRA and YSYEKL. The length of the CDR3 is 15 residues. V lost 1 base and J 9 bases, leaving 16 bases between the germline ends. CDR3 DNA sequence: TGCGCCAGCAGCCAAGGATGGGACGGTTTATCGCCCCAGCATTTT. The encoded protein is CASSQGWDGLSPQHF.

This clone has only one observation. The CDR3 sequence is CASSEYYEQYF. CDR3 DNA: TGTGCCAGCAGTGAATACTACGAGCAGTACTTC. The gene calls are TRBV25-1 and TRBJ2-7; D is uncertain. Germline values: CDR1 MGHDK, CDR2 SYGVNS. Trimming cost V 0 bases and J 3 bases, with 0 bases left between them. The CDR3 spans 11 residues.

The V gene is TRBV9, the J gene TRBJ2-7; D is possibly TRBD1 or TRBD2 (6 bases each). Germline lookup yields CDR1 SGDLS and CDR2 YYNGEE. This CDR3 has 15 residues. Trimming removed 4 bases from V and 5 bases from J, with 19 bases in between. CDR3 nucleotide sequence: TGTGCCAGCAGCCTCTCCCCAGGGGAGGCGAACGAGCAGTACTTC. As protein: CASSLSPGEANEQYF.

The chain employs TRBV25-1 and TRBJ2-7, with 8 bases that match TRBD2. The CDR3 contains 15 residues. The germline V gene has CDR1 MGHDK and CDR2 SYGVNS. V lost 0 bases, J lost 6 bases, and 7 bases stayed unmatched. Here the CDR3 DNA reads TGTGCCAGCAGTGAATATTACGGGGGGGCAAGCGAGCAGTACTTC. It specifies CASSEYYGGASEQYF.

V usage is TRBV5-1 and J usage is TRBJ1-4, with TRBD1 matching 8 bases. With V trimmed by 3 bases and J by 0 bases, 1 base remained unmatched. The CDR3 consists of 15 residues. The germline CDR1 and CDR2 sequences are SGHRS and YFSETQ. The CDR3 loop reads CASSSGQATNEKLFF. The DNA for the CDR3 is TGCGCCAGCAGCTCGGGACAGGCAACTAATGAAAAACTGTTTTTT. The full variable domain, its missing parts supplied by reference TRBV5-1 and TRBJ1-4, is KAGVTQTPRYLIKTRGQQVTLSCSPISGHRSVSWYQQTPGQGLQFLFEYFSETQRNKGNFPGRFSGRQFSNSRSEMNVSTLELGDSALYLCASSSGQATNEKLFFGSGTQLSVL.

The chain uses TRBV10-3 and TRBJ2-3, with D possibly matching TRBD2 (6 bases). Germline V gives CDR1 ENHRY, CDR2 SYGVKD. The CDR3 spans 16 residues. V was pared by 0 bases and J by 3 bases, with 13 bases between. CDR3 DNA: TGTGCCATCAGTGAGTCAACGGGGGAAGCGACAGATACGCAGTATTTT. Protein: CAISESTGEATDTQYF.

This chain links TRBV6-2 or TRBV6-3 with TRBJ1-2, with D possibly TRBD1 on 5 matching bases. The CDR3 is 16 amino acids. Trimming took 3 bases from V and 3 from J, leaving 17 bases between them. CDR1 is MNHEY and CDR2 is SVGEGT in the germline V gene. The DNA of the CDR3 is TGTGCCAGCAGTTATTTTATCGGCAGAGGGGACTATGGCTACACCTTC. Protein product: CASSYFIGRGDYGYTF.

This chain links TRBV9 with TRBJ1-1; D is unresolved. The length of the CDR3 is 13 residues. Germline V gives CDR1 SGDLS, CDR2 YYNGEE. Trimming left V 4 bases short and J 0 bases short, with 7 bases between. The CDR3 is CASSLELNTEAFF. CDR3 nucleotide sequence: TGTGCCAGCAGCCTAGAGTTGAACACTGAAGCTTTCTTT.